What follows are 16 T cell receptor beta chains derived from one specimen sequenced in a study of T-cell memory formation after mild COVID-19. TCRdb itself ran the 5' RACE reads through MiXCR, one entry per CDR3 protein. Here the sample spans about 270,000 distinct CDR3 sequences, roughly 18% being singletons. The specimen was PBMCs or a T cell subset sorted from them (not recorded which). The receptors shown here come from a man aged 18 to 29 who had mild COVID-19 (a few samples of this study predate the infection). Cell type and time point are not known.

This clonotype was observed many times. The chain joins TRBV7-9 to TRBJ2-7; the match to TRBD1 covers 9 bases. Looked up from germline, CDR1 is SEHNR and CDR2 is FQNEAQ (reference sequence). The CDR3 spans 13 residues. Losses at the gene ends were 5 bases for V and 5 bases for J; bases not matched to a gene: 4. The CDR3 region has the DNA TGTGCCAGCAGCGGCCGGGACAGGGACGAGCAGTACGTC. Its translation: CASSGRDRDEQYV.

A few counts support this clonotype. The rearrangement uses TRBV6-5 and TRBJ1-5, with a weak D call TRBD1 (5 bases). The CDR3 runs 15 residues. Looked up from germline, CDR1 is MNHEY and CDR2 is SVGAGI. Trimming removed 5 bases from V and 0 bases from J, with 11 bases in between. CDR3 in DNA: TGTGCCAGCAGTACTTACAGGAGTAGCAATCAGCCCCAGCATTTT. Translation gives CASSTYRSSNQPQHF.

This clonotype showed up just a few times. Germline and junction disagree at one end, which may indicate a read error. The CDR3: CATSDSASGNNEHFF. The CDR3 coding sequence is TGTGCCACCAGTGATTCGGCTAGCGGGAACAATGAGCATTTCTTC. The rearrangement joins TRBV24-1 to TRBJ2-1, with 9 bases identical to TRBD2. Germline loops: CDR1 KGHDR, CDR2 SFDVKD. CDR3 size: 15 residues.

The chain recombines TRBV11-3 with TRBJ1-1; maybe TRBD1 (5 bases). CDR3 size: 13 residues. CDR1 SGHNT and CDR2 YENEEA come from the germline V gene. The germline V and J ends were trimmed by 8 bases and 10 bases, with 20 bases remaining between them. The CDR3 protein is CASAPTPGGRAFF. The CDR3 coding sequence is TGTGCCAGCGCCCCCACCCCGGGGGGGAGAGCTTTCTTT.

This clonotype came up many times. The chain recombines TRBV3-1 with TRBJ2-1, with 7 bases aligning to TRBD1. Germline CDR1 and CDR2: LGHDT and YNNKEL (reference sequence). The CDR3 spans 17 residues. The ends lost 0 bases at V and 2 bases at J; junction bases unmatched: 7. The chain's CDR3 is CASSQDLGTVAYNEQFF. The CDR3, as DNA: TGTGCCAGCAGCCAAGATCTTGGGACAGTCGCCTACAATGAGCAGTTCTTC.

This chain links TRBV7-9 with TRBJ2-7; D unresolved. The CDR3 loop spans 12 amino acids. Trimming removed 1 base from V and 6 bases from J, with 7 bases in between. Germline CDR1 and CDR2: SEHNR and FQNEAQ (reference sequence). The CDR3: CASSLGGGEQYV. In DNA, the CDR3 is TGTGCCAGCAGCTTAGGGGGTGGCGAGCAGTACGTC.

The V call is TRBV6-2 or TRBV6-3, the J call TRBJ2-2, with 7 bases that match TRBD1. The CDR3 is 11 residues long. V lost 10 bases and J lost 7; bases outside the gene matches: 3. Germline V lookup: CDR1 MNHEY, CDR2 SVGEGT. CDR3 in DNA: TGTGCCATCAGGGGGAGCGGGGAGCTGTTTTTT. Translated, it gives CAIRGSGELFF.

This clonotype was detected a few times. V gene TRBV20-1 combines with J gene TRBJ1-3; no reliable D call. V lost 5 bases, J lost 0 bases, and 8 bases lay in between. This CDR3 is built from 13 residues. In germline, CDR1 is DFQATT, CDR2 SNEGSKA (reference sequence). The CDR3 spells CSAHTSSGNTIYF. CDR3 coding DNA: TGCAGTGCTCACACGAGCTCTGGAAACACCATATATTTT.

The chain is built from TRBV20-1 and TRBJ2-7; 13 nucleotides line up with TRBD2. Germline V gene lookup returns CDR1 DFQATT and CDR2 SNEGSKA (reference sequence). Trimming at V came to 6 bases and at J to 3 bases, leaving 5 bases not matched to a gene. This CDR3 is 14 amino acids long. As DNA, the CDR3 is TGCAGTGCCCTCAGGACTAGCGGGGGCTACGAGCAGTACTTC. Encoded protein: CSALRTSGGYEQYF.

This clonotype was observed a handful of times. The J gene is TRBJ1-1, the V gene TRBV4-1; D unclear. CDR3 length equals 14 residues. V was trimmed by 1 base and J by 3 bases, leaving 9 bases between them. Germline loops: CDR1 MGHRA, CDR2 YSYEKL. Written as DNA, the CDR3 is TGCGCCAGCAGCCAAGGACACAGTTACACTGAAGCTTTCTTT. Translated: CASSQGHSYTEAFF.

The CDR3: CSATPEGYGYTF. CDR3 bases: TGCAGTGCTACTCCGGAGGGCTATGGCTACACCTTC. The chain is built from TRBV20-1 and TRBJ1-2; D unresolved. The CDR3 is 12 amino acids. V lost 4 bases and J lost 4, with 10 bases in between. Germline V gives CDR1 DFQATT, CDR2 SNEGSKA (reference sequence).

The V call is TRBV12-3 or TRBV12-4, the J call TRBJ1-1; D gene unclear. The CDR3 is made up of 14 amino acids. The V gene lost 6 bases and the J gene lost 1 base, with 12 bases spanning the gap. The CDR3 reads CASRFGEGNTEAFF. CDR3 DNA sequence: TGTGCCAGCAGATTCGGGGAAGGGAACACTGAAGCTTTCTTT.

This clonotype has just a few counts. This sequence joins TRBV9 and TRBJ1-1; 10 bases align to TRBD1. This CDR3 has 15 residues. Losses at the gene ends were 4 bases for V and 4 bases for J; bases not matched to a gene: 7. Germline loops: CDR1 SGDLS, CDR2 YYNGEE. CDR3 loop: CASSSGTGAITEAFF. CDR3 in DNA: TGTGCCAGCAGCTCGGGGACAGGGGCGATCACTGAAGCTTTCTTT.

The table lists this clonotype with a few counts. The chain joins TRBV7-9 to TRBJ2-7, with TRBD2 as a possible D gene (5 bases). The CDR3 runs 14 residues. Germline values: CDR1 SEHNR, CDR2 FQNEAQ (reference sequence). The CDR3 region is CASSLVRRSFEQYV. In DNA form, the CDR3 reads TGTGCCAGCAGCTTAGTTCGGAGGTCCTTCGAGCAGTACGTC.

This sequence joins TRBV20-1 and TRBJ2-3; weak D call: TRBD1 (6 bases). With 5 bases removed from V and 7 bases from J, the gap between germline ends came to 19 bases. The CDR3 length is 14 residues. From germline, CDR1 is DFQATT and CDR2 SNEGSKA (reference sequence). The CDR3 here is CSAFTRTADYTQYF. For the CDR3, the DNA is TGCAGTGCTTTCACCCGGACAGCAGATTATACGCAGTATTTT.

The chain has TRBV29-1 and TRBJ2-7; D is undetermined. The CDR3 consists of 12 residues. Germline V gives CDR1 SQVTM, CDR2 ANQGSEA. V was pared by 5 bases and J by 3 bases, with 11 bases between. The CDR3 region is CSVKRSDYEQYF. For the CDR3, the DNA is TGCAGCGTTAAACGGTCAGACTACGAGCAGTACTTC.